The TCR beta chain described here comes from a study of blood T cell repertoires in COVID-19. The overall study: From the United States, Italy and Spain came samples of acute and convalescent COVID-19. From T cells, B-cell-depleted T cells, or PBMCs came the material, which was cDNA or gDNA.

Original methodology: Using reference gene primer amplification, nucleated cell counts were estimated. Profiled with immunoSEQ multiplex PCR; TCRdb holds only in-frame clones, not every one. V, J and clone size reflect that table, while D and trimming were determined from the DNA. The sample has about 260,000 clones; about 80% are singletons. This CDR3 is built from 16 residues. Germline CDR1 and CDR2: LNHDA and SQIVND (reference sequence). With 5 bases clipped from V and 5 bases from J, the junction kept 12 bases outside the gene matches. Sequencing was done on a sample of peripheral blood. This TCR derives from a woman of 80 years or more with acute or convalescent COVID-19. V and J are TRBV19 and TRBJ2-1; 7 bases map to TRBD1. CDR3: CASSLARDRVNNEQFF. The CDR3 DNA is TGTGCCAGTAGTCTCGCACGAGACAGGGTTAACAATGAGCAGTTCTTC.